Listed below are T cell receptor beta chains from one sample, sequenced in a study of regulatory T cells in long-lasting Graves disease. In TCRdb, the multiplex PCR reads were re-called with MiXCR into one record per CDR3 protein. The table includes a few hundred thousand distinct CDR3 sequences, 16% detected once. These data were also reused for a study on T cells in Graves' hyperthyroidism and ophthalmopathy.

This sample comprised peripheral blood mononuclear cells (PBMCs), obtained at new diagnosis, from a patient treated with antithyroid drugs. Every receptor here comes from a man aged 35 to 55 with Graves disease. Both conserved end residues are part of each CDR3. A D gene is named only where the DNA matches it firmly. Clone size, where shown, is once, few, many, or a class for clones that have expanded.

TRBJ2-3,many,-,TRBV5-1,TGCGCCAGCAAAGTGGGGATTCATCCACCACAAGATACGCAGTATTTT,CASKVGIHPPQDTQYF
TRBJ2-5,few,TRBD2,TRBV12-3/TRBV12-4,TGTGCCAGCAGAAGGATAGCGGGGGGGCCCACCCAGTACTTC,CASRRIAGGPTQYF
TRBJ1-2,few,-,TRBV6-1,TGTGCCAGCAGTGTGGGGATTGAGTATGGCTACACCTTC,CASSVGIEYGYTF
TRBJ1-6,-,-,TRBV2,TGTGCCAGCAGTGATGGCATATCGGCATATAATTCACCCCTCCACTTT,CASSDGISAYNSPLHF
TRBJ1-5,-,-,TRBV29-1,TGCAGCGTTGAAGATAGCCGGCGGGCCCAGCATTTT,CSVEDSRRAQHF
TRBJ2-1,few,-,TRBV12-5,TGTGCTAGTGGTTTGCTCGACAATGAGCAGTTCTTC,CASGLLDNEQFF
TRBJ2-7,many,TRBD2,TRBV6-2/TRBV6-3,TGTGCCAGCAGTTACGGGCTAGCGGGCTACGAGCAGTACTTC,CASSYGLAGYEQYF
TRBJ2-3,many,TRBD1,TRBV2,TGTGCCAGCAGTAAGGACAGGATCGGCACAGATACGCAGTATTTT,CASSKDRIGTDTQYF
TRBJ2-7,many,-,TRBV7-9,TGTGCCAGCAGCCTCGGACGGCACTCCTACGAGCAGTACTTC,CASSLGRHSYEQYF
TRBJ1-1,few,-,TRBV7-3,TGTGCCAGCAGCTCCCACAGTGGCACTGAAGCTTTCTTT,CASSSHSGTEAFF
TRBJ2-3,-,TRBD2,TRBV29-1,TGCAGCGTGCGGGGGGCAGATACGCAGTATTTT,CSVRGADTQYF
TRBJ2-2,many,TRBD1,TRBV4-1,TGCGCCAGCAGCCGCGGACAGGGGAACACCGGGGAGCTGTTTTTT,CASSRGQGNTGELFF
TRBJ2-1,many,-,TRBV3-2,TGTGCCAGCAGCCAAGTTAAAAATGAGCAGTTCTTC,CASSQVKNEQFF
TRBJ1-1,many,-,TRBV6-2/TRBV6-3,TGTGCCAGCAGGAGAATCTCGTCCACTGAAGCTTTCTTT,CASRRISSTEAFF
TRBJ2-1,-,TRBD2,TRBV2,TGTGCCAGCATTGCCACTCGGGGGGCCTACAATGAGCAGTTCTTC,CASIATRGAYNEQFF
TRBJ1-2,many,-,TRBV6-6,TGTGCCAGCAGTTACTCGATGGAGGGGCGCGGCTACACCTTC,CASSYSMEGRGYTF
TRBJ2-7,many,-,TRBV7-9,TGTGCCAGCAGCTTAAGCTTGGCGGGCGAGCAGTACTTC,CASSLSLAGEQYF
TRBJ2-1,many,-,TRBV20-1,TGCAGTGCTAGAGATAGTATAGGTTGGGCCTTGAATGAGCAGTTCTTC,CSARDSIGWALNEQFF
TRBJ2-1,-,-,TRBV5-1,TGCGCCAGCAGTTTCGGGGAGCCCTACAATGAGCAGTTCTTC,CASSFGEPYNEQFF